The rows below give T cell receptor beta chains drawn from one sample of a study of cytomegalovirus exposure and HLA in healthy donors. Using immunoSEQ multiplex PCR, the repertoire was profiled, and TCRdb retains in-frame clones only, with some absent. This repertoire shows roughly 120,000 clones, 75% to 80% found once; its top ten account for under 1.5%. Sequenced sample: PBMCs. The receptors were gathered from a young woman in good health and CMV-seronegative. CDR3s include the opening cysteine and the closing phenylalanine or tryptophan. The order of the fields is D gene, V gene, J gene, clone size, CDR3 DNA, CDR3 protein. The D gene is left open where the match is weak. The size field is filled for only some rows; it gives once, few, many or a size class.

d_gene: TRBD1
v_gene: TRBV27
j_gene: TRBJ1-2
abundance: NA
CDR3nt: TGTGCCAGCAGCCGAGGAGGGACAGGGGTATGGGGCTACACCTTC
CDR3aa: CASSRGGTGVWGYTF

d_gene: NA
v_gene: TRBV4-2
j_gene: TRBJ2-7
abundance: NA
CDR3nt: TGTGCCAGCAGCCAAGTCACAGGCGAGCAGTACTTC
CDR3aa: CASSQVTGEQYF

d_gene: NA
v_gene: TRBV7-9
j_gene: TRBJ2-7
abundance: NA
CDR3nt: TGTGCCAGCAGCCCTTCGTCTACAGCCTACGAGCAGTACTTC
CDR3aa: CASSPSSTAYEQYF

d_gene: NA
v_gene: TRBV5-1
j_gene: TRBJ2-7
abundance: NA
CDR3nt: TGCGCCAGCAGCTTGTCGCCCAGCGGGTACGAGCAGTACTTC
CDR3aa: CASSLSPSGYEQYF

d_gene: TRBD1
v_gene: TRBV9
j_gene: TRBJ1-6
abundance: NA
CDR3nt: TGTGCCAGCAGCGTAGGTCCAGGACAGGATAATTCACCCCTCCACTTT
CDR3aa: CASSVGPGQDNSPLHF

d_gene: TRBD1
v_gene: TRBV15
j_gene: TRBJ1-5
abundance: once
CDR3nt: TGTGCCACCAGGGACAGGGGGCGCGTGGGTCAGCCCCAGCATTTT
CDR3aa: CATRDRGRVGQPQHF

d_gene: TRBD2
v_gene: TRBV28
j_gene: TRBJ2-1
abundance: NA
CDR3nt: TGTGCCAGCAGACTAACTGGGACCTCGGGAGGGCAGTTCTTC
CDR3aa: CASRLTGTSGGQFF

d_gene: TRBD1
v_gene: TRBV7-9
j_gene: TRBJ1-5
abundance: NA
CDR3nt: TGTGCCAGCAGCAATGACAGGGATCAGCCCCAGCATTTT
CDR3aa: CASSNDRDQPQHF

d_gene: TRBD1
v_gene: TRBV19
j_gene: TRBJ1-1
abundance: few
CDR3nt: TGTGCCAGTAGTATCGGACAGGGGGCCCGGATCACTGAAGCTTTCTTT
CDR3aa: CASSIGQGARITEAFF

d_gene: NA
v_gene: TRBV19
j_gene: TRBJ1-5
abundance: NA
CDR3nt: TGTGCCAGTAGTAGACAGGCCAATCAGCCCCAGCATTTT
CDR3aa: CASSRQANQPQHF

d_gene: NA
v_gene: TRBV13
j_gene: TRBJ1-2
abundance: once
CDR3nt: TGTGCCAGCAGTATCGGACAGACTGATGGCTACACCTTC
CDR3aa: CASSIGQTDGYTF

d_gene: NA
v_gene: TRBV5-1
j_gene: TRBJ2-7
abundance: once
CDR3nt: TGCGCCAGCAGCTTGAACGTGGGAGCCTCCTACGAGCAGTACTTC
CDR3aa: CASSLNVGASYEQYF

d_gene: NA
v_gene: TRBV6-6
j_gene: TRBJ2-3
abundance: NA
CDR3nt: TGTGCCAGCAGTCAGGACTATAGCACAGATACGCAGTATTTT
CDR3aa: CASSQDYSTDTQYF

d_gene: NA
v_gene: TRBV6-5
j_gene: TRBJ1-5
abundance: NA
CDR3nt: TGTGCCAGCAGTGGTGCTGGGGCCGGTCAGCCCCAGCATTTT
CDR3aa: CASSGAGAGQPQHF

d_gene: TRBD1
v_gene: TRBV25-1
j_gene: TRBJ2-7
abundance: NA
CDR3nt: TGTGCCAGCAGTGAATGGGGACAGTCTGACTACGAGCAGTACTTC
CDR3aa: CASSEWGQSDYEQYF

d_gene: TRBD1
v_gene: TRBV25-1
j_gene: TRBJ2-3
abundance: NA
CDR3nt: TGTGCCAGTACCGGGACAGGGGGCACAGATACGCAGTATTTT
CDR3aa: CASTGTGGTDTQYF

d_gene: TRBD1
v_gene: TRBV6-5
j_gene: TRBJ1-1
abundance: many
CDR3nt: TGTGCCAGCAGCGGACAGGGGAACACTGAAGCTTTCTTT
CDR3aa: CASSGQGNTEAFF

d_gene: NA
v_gene: TRBV28
j_gene: TRBJ1-5
abundance: NA
CDR3nt: TGTGCCAGCAGTCCCAAACTAACAGGGTTCGGTCAGCCCCAGCATTTT
CDR3aa: CASSPKLTGFGQPQHF

d_gene: TRBD2
v_gene: TRBV18
j_gene: TRBJ2-2
abundance: NA
CDR3nt: TGTGCCAGCTCACGGACTAGCCAAACCGGGGAGCTGTTTTTT
CDR3aa: CASSRTSQTGELFF

d_gene: NA
v_gene: TRBV28
j_gene: TRBJ1-2
abundance: NA
CDR3nt: TGTGCCAGCAGTTTACCAGGAAACTATGGCTACACCTTC
CDR3aa: CASSLPGNYGYTF

d_gene: NA
v_gene: TRBV11-2
j_gene: TRBJ2-2
abundance: NA
CDR3nt: TGTGCCAGCAGCTTAGGAGGGCAGTTCAGCCCGAACACCGGGGAGCTGTTTTTT
CDR3aa: CASSLGGQFSPNTGELFF

d_gene: NA
v_gene: TRBV7-2
j_gene: TRBJ1-6
abundance: NA
CDR3nt: TGTGCCAGCAGAAAAAAGGGGTCCGATAATTCACCCCTCCACTTT
CDR3aa: CASRKKGSDNSPLHF

d_gene: NA
v_gene: TRBV13
j_gene: TRBJ1-1
abundance: NA
CDR3nt: TGTGCCAGCAGCTTGGGGAGGAGGAACACTGAAGCTTTCTTT
CDR3aa: CASSLGRRNTEAFF

d_gene: TRBD1
v_gene: TRBV6-4
j_gene: TRBJ2-3
abundance: few
CDR3nt: TGTGCCAGCAGTGAGGGACAGGGGGCAGATACGCAGTATTTT
CDR3aa: CASSEGQGADTQYF

d_gene: NA
v_gene: TRBV29-1
j_gene: TRBJ2-7
abundance: few
CDR3nt: TGCAGCGTTGAAGTTACAGACTACGAGCAGTACTTC
CDR3aa: CSVEVTDYEQYF

d_gene: TRBD1
v_gene: TRBV28
j_gene: TRBJ2-7
abundance: few
CDR3nt: TGTGCCAGCAGAAGGGACAGGAACAACTACGAGCAGTACTTC
CDR3aa: CASRRDRNNYEQYF

d_gene: TRBD2
v_gene: TRBV11-2
j_gene: TRBJ2-7
abundance: NA
CDR3nt: TGTGCCAGCAGCTTAAATAGCGGGAGGTCAAGCTCCTACGAGCAGTACTTC
CDR3aa: CASSLNSGRSSSYEQYF

d_gene: NA
v_gene: TRBV7-8
j_gene: TRBJ1-1
abundance: NA
CDR3nt: TGTGCCAGCAGCACCCACAGGAAGATGAACACTGAAGCTTTCTTT
CDR3aa: CASSTHRKMNTEAFF

d_gene: NA
v_gene: TRBV27
j_gene: TRBJ2-1
abundance: NA
CDR3nt: TGTGCCAGCAGTTTATGGGCCAACAATGAGCAGTTCTTC
CDR3aa: CASSLWANNEQFF

d_gene: TRBD1
v_gene: TRBV19
j_gene: TRBJ1-2
abundance: few
CDR3nt: TGTGCCAGTAGTACTCTCGGGACAGGGAATGGCTACACCTTC
CDR3aa: CASSTLGTGNGYTF

d_gene: TRBD2
v_gene: TRBV29-1
j_gene: TRBJ2-5
abundance: NA
CDR3nt: TGCAGCGTTGCGGTAGCGGGAGACTTGTCAGAGACCCAGTACTTC
CDR3aa: CSVAVAGDLSETQYF

d_gene: NA
v_gene: TRBV28
j_gene: TRBJ2-5
abundance: few
CDR3nt: TGTGCCAGCAGCAGTAACAGAAACCGACGGGAGACCCAGTACTTC
CDR3aa: CASSSNRNRRETQYF

d_gene: NA
v_gene: TRBV29-1
j_gene: TRBJ2-6
abundance: NA
CDR3nt: TGCAGCGTTGGCCAGGATCTGACTGGGGCCAACGTCCTGACTTTC
CDR3aa: CSVGQDLTGANVLTF

d_gene: TRBD2
v_gene: TRBV28
j_gene: TRBJ2-7
abundance: NA
CDR3nt: TGTGCCAGCAGTTTATTCCCAACTAGCGGGGGGGCCTACGAGCAGTACTTC
CDR3aa: CASSLFPTSGGAYEQYF

d_gene: TRBD1
v_gene: TRBV28
j_gene: TRBJ2-1
abundance: once
CDR3nt: TGTGCCAGCAGTCCTTGGACAGGGGCCATAATTTACAATGAGCAGTTCTTC
CDR3aa: CASSPWTGAIIYNEQFF

d_gene: NA
v_gene: TRBV27
j_gene: TRBJ1-5
abundance: NA
CDR3nt: TGTGCCAGCACCCCGAATCAGCCCCAGCATTTT
CDR3aa: CASTPNQPQHF